One and the same sample provided the 28 T cell receptor beta chains below, sequenced in a study of cytomegalovirus exposure and HLA in healthy donors. In the PCR, 60 Vbeta and 13 Jbeta primers were used. Clones were sequenced by immunoSEQ multiplex PCR, and TCRdb holds only the in-frame ones, with some missing. This table has 150,000 to 250,000 clones, 70% to 80% appearing once. The specimen sequenced was PBMCs. These receptors all come from a man aged 25-45 years in good health and CMV-seronegative.

This chain uses TRBV10-1 with TRBJ2-4; no clear D gene. Germline CDR1 is WNHNN and CDR2 is SYGVQD (reference sequence). Trimming cost V 7 bases and J 3 bases, with 25 bases left between them. This CDR3 is 18 amino acids long. CDR3 sequence reads: CASKPRGQTGPGKNIQYF. CDR3 DNA sequence: TGCGCCAGCAAGCCACGTGGCCAAACCGGTCCGGGCAAAAACATTCAGTACTTC.

J is TRBJ2-3 and V is TRBV6-1, with unresolved D. The germline CDR1 and CDR2 sequences are MNHNS and SASEGT. V was cut by 9 bases and J by 7 bases, with 14 bases left in between. This CDR3 is built from 12 residues. The CDR3 region is CASDLGVNTQYF. CDR3 sequence (DNA): TGTGCCAGTGATCTAGGAGTTAATACGCAGTATTTT.

The J gene is TRBJ2-7, the V gene TRBV10-1; maybe TRBD2 (5 bases). The germline CDR1 and CDR2 sequences are WNHNN and SYGVQD (reference sequence). The CDR3 has 14 amino acids. The V and J ends lost 3 bases and 5 bases respectively, with 14 bases between them. In nucleotides, the CDR3 is TGCGCCAGCAGTGAAAGGTTAGCGAAAGACGAGCAGTACTTC. Protein sequence: CASSERLAKDEQYF.

A few counts support this clone. The chain combines TRBV4-1 with TRBJ2-1, with D maybe TRBD2 (6 bases). The ends were cut back, 0 bases at V and 4 bases at J, with 13 bases in the middle. Germline CDR1 MGHRA, CDR2 YSYEKL. The CDR3 sequence is 16 residues long. CDR3 loop: CASSQDWGERYNEQFF. The CDR3 region has the DNA TGCGCCAGCAGCCAAGATTGGGGGGAGAGGTACAATGAGCAGTTCTTC.

The chain combines TRBV5-1 with TRBJ1-5; 7 nucleotides line up with TRBD1. After removal of 0 bases from V and 5 bases from J, the junction contained 5 bases not matched to a gene. The CDR3 sequence is 15 residues long. Per germline, CDR1 SGHRS and CDR2 YFSETQ. The CDR3 loop is CASSLEGGRDQPQHF. CDR3 in DNA: TGCGCCAGCAGCTTGGAAGGGGGCAGGGATCAGCCCCAGCATTTT.

V and J are TRBV19 and TRBJ2-2, with TRBD1 matching 7 bases. This CDR3 has 16 residues. Germline V lookup: CDR1 LNHDA, CDR2 SQIVND (reference sequence). Trimming cost V 6 bases and J 4 bases; bases outside gene matches: 11. CDR3 nucleotides: TGTGCCAGTAGGCCCTCGCACGGACAGGCCACCGGGGAGCTGTTTTTT. This encodes CASRPSHGQATGELFF.

V and J are TRBV2 and TRBJ1-1; D is uncertain. The CDR3 runs to 12 residues. Germline values: CDR1 SNHLY, CDR2 FYNNEI. V lost 7 bases and J lost 1, with 7 bases in between. CDR3 region: CASKSRNTEAFF. CDR3 nucleotides: TGTGCCAGCAAATCCAGGAACACTGAAGCTTTCTTT.

This chain links TRBV27 with TRBJ2-7, with TRBD1 as a possible D gene (6 bases). The V end lost 0 bases, the J end lost 3 bases, and 15 bases lay between the germline ends. This CDR3 comprises 16 residues. Germline values: CDR1 MNHEY, CDR2 SMNVEV (reference sequence). CDR3 protein: CASSLSSPGHLYEQYF. The CDR3 nucleotides read TGTGCCAGCAGTTTATCATCTCCGGGACACCTCTACGAGCAGTACTTC.

This clone turned up a few times. The rearrangement joins TRBV18 to TRBJ2-7; TRBD2 aligns across 10 bases. Germline trimming cut 1 base from V and 0 bases from J; bases unmatched to any gene: 3. Germline V gene sequence: CDR1 KGHSH, CDR2 LQKENI. This CDR3 comprises 16 residues. This chain's CDR3 is CASSPQREGSSYEQYF. The DNA of the CDR3 is TGTGCCAGCTCACCACAGCGGGAGGGATCCTCCTACGAGCAGTACTTC.

The gene calls are TRBV5-1 and TRBJ2-5, with D tentatively TRBD1 (5 bases). V was trimmed by 3 bases and J by 3 bases, leaving 30 bases between them. Germline V gives CDR1 SGHRS, CDR2 YFSETQ. CDR3 length: 20 residues. CDR3 in DNA: TGCGCCAGCAGCTGGGGTAGGATCCTTAGTGACAGACTCCTCAAAGAGACCCAGTACTTC. This encodes CASSWGRILSDRLLKETQYF.

This rearrangement joins TRBV4-1 to TRBJ2-5; possibly TRBD2 for D (6 bases). Per germline, CDR1 MGHRA and CDR2 YSYEKL. V was clipped by 0 bases and J by 7 bases, with 9 bases between them. The CDR3 spans 13 residues. The CDR3 sequence is CASSQEGTGTQYF. The CDR3, as DNA: TGCGCCAGCAGCCAAGAAGGGACTGGGACCCAGTACTTC.

This clone was observed a few times. V usage is TRBV2 and J usage is TRBJ2-3; TRBD1 is a possible D gene (5 bases). The CDR3 covers 15 residues. Germline V gene sequence: CDR1 SNHLY, CDR2 FYNNEI. V shed 3 bases and J shed 4 bases, with 14 bases lying between them. The CDR3: CASSEPGPIADTQYF. CDR3 DNA: TGTGCCAGCAGTGAGCCAGGGCCCATAGCAGATACGCAGTATTTT.

The chain is built from TRBV5-6 and TRBJ1-6; 9 bases line up with TRBD1. The CDR3 sequence is 17 residues long. V was clipped by 0 bases and J by 6 bases; unmatched bases: 7. Germline V gene lookup returns CDR1 SGHDT and CDR2 YYEEEE. CDR3: CASSLDFGTGTNSPLHF. CDR3 DNA: TGTGCCAGCAGCTTGGATTTTGGGACAGGGACTAATTCACCCCTCCACTTT. Complete variable domain (other parts from reference TRBV5-6 and TRBJ1-6): DAGVTQSPTHLIKTRGQQVTLRCSPKSGHDTVSWYQQALGQGPQFIFQYYEEEERQRGNFPDRFSGHQFPNYSSELNVNALLLGDSALYLCASSLDFGTGTNSPLHFGNGTRLTVT.

The rearrangement links TRBV2 to TRBJ1-5; 7 bases agree with TRBD1. Germline V CDR1 and CDR2: SNHLY, FYNNEI. V lost 8 bases to trimming and J lost 3 bases; unmatched junction nucleotides: 13. The CDR3 is 16 amino acids. The CDR3 coding sequence is TGTGCCAGCGACCTATATATAGACAGGGACAATCAGCCCCAGCATTTT. Amino acid sequence: CASDLYIDRDNQPQHF.

About this clone itself: Different DNA sequences within this sample yield the same CDR3. The chain has TRBV4-1 and TRBJ2-7, with 8 nucleotides matching TRBD2. Trimming at V came to 0 bases and at J to 2 bases, leaving 6 bases not matched to a gene. Germline-derived CDR1 and CDR2 are MGHRA and YSYEKL. The CDR3 is 16 amino acids. The CDR3 protein is CASSQDGSGTTYEQYF. The CDR3 nucleotides read TGCGCCAGCAGCCAAGATGGTAGCGGGACCACCTACGAGCAGTACTTC.

The chain is built from TRBV7-3 and TRBJ2-1; D is ambiguous. The V gene lost 5 bases and the J gene lost 1 base, with 12 bases spanning the gap. The CDR3 spans 15 residues. CDR1 and CDR2 from the germline V gene are SGHTA and FQGTGA. CDR3 protein: CASSLGEVSYNEQFF. CDR3 DNA: TGTGCCAGCAGCCTCGGTGAGGTATCCTACAATGAGCAGTTCTTC.

The CDR3 DNA sequence: TGTGCCAGCAGCCCAAAGACTAGCGGGGTCTTCTACGAGCAGTACTTC. Translated: CASSPKTSGVFYEQYF. The genes are TRBV5-6 and TRBJ2-7; 11 bases align to TRBD2. The V gene end was trimmed by 4 bases and the J gene end by 3 bases; junction bases not matched to a gene: 9. Germline values: CDR1 SGHDT, CDR2 YYEEEE. This CDR3 contains 16 residues.

The rearrangement joins TRBV28 to TRBJ1-3; 8 positions agree with TRBD1. The V gene end was trimmed by 6 bases and the J gene end by 2 bases; junction bases not matched to a gene: 3. Germline assignment: CDR1 MDHEN and CDR2 SYDVKM. This CDR3 contains 14 residues. The CDR3 region is CASRNRGAGNTIYF. CDR3 DNA sequence: TGTGCCAGCAGAAACAGGGGGGCTGGAAACACCATATATTTT.

This chain uses TRBV6-1 with TRBJ1-3; 8 nucleotides align to TRBD1. The CDR3 extends over 16 amino acids. CDR1 and CDR2 (germline): MNHNS, SASEGT. Trimming at V came to 3 bases and at J to 1 base, leaving 5 bases not matched to a gene. CDR3 bases: TGTGCCAGCAGTGACGGACAGGGACCTTCTGGAAACACCATATATTTT. This encodes CASSDGQGPSGNTIYF.

In this sample, this clone turned up once. This chain uses TRBV27 with TRBJ2-7; a possible D gene is TRBD2 (5 bases). V was trimmed by 4 bases and J by 6 bases, leaving 7 bases between them. Germline V gives CDR1 MNHEY, CDR2 SMNVEV (reference sequence). The CDR3 is 11 residues long. CDR3 nucleotides: TGTGCCAGCAGTTCCCGGGGCGAGCAGTACTTC. This codes for CASSSRGEQYF.

The J gene is TRBJ2-7, the V gene TRBV10-1; 10 bases line up with TRBD1. V lost 5 bases to trimming and J lost 4 bases; unmatched junction nucleotides: 2. This CDR3 is built from 13 residues. Per germline, CDR1 WNHNN and CDR2 SYGVQD (reference sequence). This CDR3 reads CASSRDRGYEQYF. The CDR3 region has the DNA TGCGCCAGCAGTCGGGACAGGGGATACGAGCAGTACTTC.

V and J are TRBV10-3 and TRBJ2-1; no clear D. The CDR3 totals 11 residues. The V end lost 2 bases, the J end lost 10 bases, and 6 bases lay between the germline ends. Germline assignment: CDR1 ENHRY and CDR2 SYGVKD. In DNA, the CDR3 is TGTGCCATCAGTGAGATCAGGGAGCAGTTCTTC. It specifies CAISEIREQFF.

This clone was recorded a few times. The chain employs TRBV13 and TRBJ2-7, with 13 bases aligning to TRBD2. The CDR3 is made up of 19 amino acids. V lost 3 bases and J lost 2; bases outside the gene matches: 13. Germline-derived CDR1 and CDR2 are PRHDT and FYEKMQ (reference sequence). The CDR3 reads CASSFMGLAGNRTTYEQYF. The CDR3 nucleotides are TGTGCCAGCAGCTTCATGGGACTAGCGGGAAATAGGACCACCTACGAGCAGTACTTC.

The CDR3 here is CASSSQGTRLTSEQFF. In nucleotides, the CDR3 is TGTGCCAGCAGTTCCCAGGGTACGCGGTTAACAAGTGAGCAGTTCTTC. V usage is TRBV28 and J usage is TRBJ2-1, with D perhaps matching TRBD1 (5 bases). V lost 4 bases, J lost 9 bases, and 22 bases lay in between. There are 16 residues in the CDR3. Germline-derived CDR1 and CDR2 are MDHEN and SYDVKM.

This rearrangement joins TRBV29-1 to TRBJ2-3, with 7 bases fitting TRBD2. Germline values: CDR1 SQVTM, CDR2 ANQGSEA. The trim removed 6 bases at V and 4 bases at J, leaving 10 bases unmatched. CDR3 length: 14 residues. The chain's CDR3 is CSVPLATEADTQYF. CDR3 sequence (DNA): TGCAGCGTCCCACTAGCGACCGAGGCAGATACGCAGTATTTT.

This clone appeared a few times. The chain couples TRBV4-1 to TRBJ1-1; D is uncertain. V was pared by 2 bases and J by 8 bases, with 6 bases between. The CDR3 is made up of 11 amino acids. Germline V gene data show CDR1 as MGHRA and CDR2 as YSYEKL. The DNA for the CDR3 is TGCGCCAGCAGCCAAACTCTCGAAGCTTTCTTT. Translated, it gives CASSQTLEAFF.

The rearrangement links TRBV5-1 to TRBJ2-5, with D perhaps TRBD2 (5 bases). Trimming removed 2 bases from V and 1 base from J, with 21 bases in between. The V gene's germline CDR1 is SGHRS and CDR2 YFSETQ. The CDR3 totals 18 residues. The CDR3 DNA is TGCGCCAGCAGCTTAGAGGGAAGACGCCTCACCGTCCAAGAGACCCAGTACTTC. It yields the protein CASSLEGRRLTVQETQYF.

The chain couples TRBV7-3 to TRBJ2-7; possible D gene TRBD2, 6 bases. V shed 1 base and J shed 6 bases, with 10 bases lying between them. CDR1 and CDR2 (germline): SGHTA, FQGTGA. The CDR3 runs 13 residues. The DNA for the CDR3 is TGTGCCAGCAGCTTAATAGGAGGGGTCGAGCAGTACTTC. Amino acids: CASSLIGGVEQYF. Drawing the rest from reference TRBV7-3 and TRBJ2-7, the complete variable domain is GAGVSQTPSNKVTEKGKYVELRCDPISGHTALYWYRQSLGQGPEFLIYFQGTGAADDSGLPNDRFFAVRPEGSVSTLKIQRTERGDSAVYLCASSLIGGVEQYFGPGTRLTVT.